The source of this TCR beta chain is a study of blood T cell repertoires in COVID-19. Study context: Specimens from acute and convalescent COVID-19 originated in the United States, Italy and Spain.

Germline V gives CDR1 SEHNR, CDR2 FQNEAQ (reference sequence). With 6 bases clipped from V and 7 bases from J, the junction kept 18 bases outside the gene matches. CDR3 length equals 17 residues. Authors' processing steps: Estimated nucleated cell counts came from reference gene primer amplification. Clones were sequenced by immunoSEQ multiplex PCR, and TCRdb holds only the in-frame ones, with some missing. V and J calls and clone size are copied from that table; D and trimming were computed from the DNA. The table shows about 30,000 clones, with 89% occurring only once. This clone came up a few times.

The material sequenced was peripheral blood. The chain couples TRBV7-9 to TRBJ2-1, with TRBD2 matching 7 bases. The TCR sequence derives from a human donor in a cohort sampled during active COVID-19. CDR3 sequence reads: CASRPTVWGGIGNEQFF. The CDR3 nucleotides are TGTGCCAGCAGACCCACGGTTTGGGGGGGTATAGGGAATGAGCAGTTCTTC.